This T cell receptor (beta chain) was recorded in a study of vaccination and CD4 T cells after COVID-19. Study background: Cells received overlapping spike peptides from SARS-CoV-2, HCoV-NL63, HCoV-OC43 and HCoV-229E as stimulation. Overall study results and limits: Spike mono-reactivity was shown by 304 of 307 vaccine-specific clones in convalescent patients. Post-vaccination reactive clonotypes (median around 40) did not differ significantly from post-infection (approximately 22).

The CDR3 runs 14 residues. V lost 5 bases to trimming and J lost 0 bases, with 10 bases between them. Stated treatment: roughly 10-day PBMC culture with coronavirus spike peptide pools or control peptides (ViraFEST assay). An Oncomine TCR Beta short-read assay was used to sequence the DNA from cultured CD4+ T cells. TCRdb reanalysed the PCR reads using MiXCR and keeps one entry per CDR3 protein. In the table there are roughly 20,000 distinct CDR3 sequences, 45% to 60% of which are singletons. Turning to this clonotype: What it recognizes is unknown.

This clonotype originated in a human donor who had recovered from COVID-19. The chain has TRBV12-3 or TRBV12-4 and TRBJ1-1, with a weak D call TRBD1 (5 bases). The specimen sequenced was CD4+ T cells from blood, cultured in vitro. CDR3 sequence reads: CASSRGDLNTEAFF. The CDR3, as DNA: TGTGCCAGCAGTCGGGGGGATTTGAACACTGAAGCTTTCTTT.